Below, 13 T cell receptor beta chains from the same sample are listed, as sequenced in a study of identical twins. TCRdb re-called the 5' RACE reads with MiXCR, one entry per CDR3 protein. The top ten clones hold around 0.91% of a sample with 400,000 to 550,000 distinct CDR3 sequences, 20% to 25% of them seen once. These data were likewise used in another study, on T cells expressing NK-cell markers.

Material: CD4+ T cells sorted from blood. These receptors were obtained from a woman between 18 and 30 years old in good health.

This clonotype was found a few times. The chain recombines TRBV20-1 with TRBJ2-3, with 8 positions matching TRBD2. The germline gives CDR1 DFQATT, CDR2 SNEGSKA (reference sequence). The V segment lost 6 bases and the J segment 1 base; nucleotides outside the gene matches: 6. This CDR3 spans 14 amino acids. CDR3 protein: CSALSGVGTDTQYF. CDR3 nucleotides: TGCAGTGCCCTTAGCGGGGTGGGCACAGATACGCAGTATTTT.

This rearrangement joins TRBV7-2 to TRBJ2-3, with D maybe TRBD2 (5 bases). V was clipped by 6 bases and J by 0 bases, with 10 bases between them. CDR3 length: 14 amino acids. Germline-derived CDR1 and CDR2 are SGHTA and FQGNSA. The DNA of the CDR3 is TGTGCCAGCAGGGTCACTAGGAGCACAGATACGCAGTATTTT. Protein product: CASRVTRSTDTQYF.

J is TRBJ1-4 and V is TRBV6-1; D not resolved. The germline V gene encodes CDR1 MNHNS and CDR2 SASEGT. The germline V and J ends were trimmed by 6 bases and 3 bases, with 14 bases remaining between them. The CDR3 length is 15 residues. In DNA, the CDR3 is TGTGCCAGCAGCGATAACGGGGTAGCTAATGAAAAACTGTTTTTT. Amino acid sequence: CASSDNGVANEKLFF.

This clonotype has just a few counts. The chain joins TRBV3-1 to TRBJ2-7; a weak D match, TRBD2 (5 bases). Trimming pared 4 bases from V and 12 bases from J, leaving 13 bases between. Germline V gene sequence: CDR1 LGHDT, CDR2 YNNKEL (reference sequence). The length of the CDR3 is 11 residues. The CDR3 protein is CASSLGLATYF. DNA for the CDR3: TGTGCCAGCAGCCTTGGTCTAGCTACGTACTTC.

This clonotype was counted many times. The genes are TRBV6-5 and TRBJ2-3; D is unclear. The CDR3 consists of 17 residues. Germline V gives CDR1 MNHEY, CDR2 SVGAGI. The germline V and J ends were trimmed by 0 bases and 0 bases, with 13 bases remaining between them. The CDR3 nucleotides are TGTGCCAGCAGTTACTCGGCGGCGACACGGAGCACAGATACGCAGTATTTT. This translates into CASSYSAATRSTDTQYF.

The chain combines TRBV11-2 with TRBJ2-6; D gene uncertain. CDR3 length: 17 amino acids. Trimming pared 0 bases from V and 0 bases from J, leaving 9 bases between. Germline CDR1 is SGHAT and CDR2 is FQNNGV. The CDR3, as DNA: TGTGCCAGCAGCTTAGACTCATCCGGCTCTGGGGCCAACGTCCTGACTTTC. Its protein product is CASSLDSSGSGANVLTF.

This clonotype showed up many times. V gene TRBV11-2 combines with J gene TRBJ2-4; D remains unclear. Deletions cut 3 bases from V and 2 bases from J, with 8 bases between. CDR3 length equals 14 residues. Germline V lookup: CDR1 SGHAT, CDR2 FQNNGV. Here the CDR3 reads CASSFPATKNIQYF. CDR3 in DNA: TGTGCCAGCAGCTTCCCAGCAACCAAAAACATTCAGTACTTC.

The chain has TRBV5-1 and TRBJ2-5; 7 bases line up with TRBD2. With V trimmed by 0 bases and J by 4 bases, 12 bases remained unmatched. The CDR3 loop spans 17 amino acids. Germline V gives CDR1 SGHRS, CDR2 YFSETQ. The CDR3 reads CASSLDGAGVLLETQYF. The DNA for the CDR3 is TGCGCCAGCAGCTTGGACGGGGCGGGAGTACTCTTAGAGACCCAGTACTTC.

The chain joins TRBV12-3 or TRBV12-4 to TRBJ2-1, with 10 bases identical to TRBD2. CDR3 size: 13 residues. V lost 8 bases and J lost 8; bases outside the gene matches: 6. The chain's CDR3 is CASALAGADEQFF. CDR3 DNA: TGTGCCAGCGCGCTAGCGGGAGCTGATGAGCAGTTCTTC.

This clonotype has only a few counts. The chain links TRBV9 to TRBJ2-1; 9 bases are shared with TRBD1. With 4 bases clipped from V and 7 bases from J, the junction kept 15 bases outside the gene matches. The CDR3 has 17 amino acids. Germline V gene lookup returns CDR1 SGDLS and CDR2 YYNGEE. CDR3 coding DNA: TGTGCCAGCAGCCCCCACTCCGGGACAGGGAGAGGAAATGAGCAGTTCTTC. It is translated as CASSPHSGTGRGNEQFF.

In its sample, this clonotype was seen a few times. This chain connects TRBV6-1 to TRBJ2-1, with TRBD2 matching 9 bases. The CDR3 consists of 15 residues. V lost 7 bases and J lost 8; bases outside the gene matches: 12. Germline V gives CDR1 MNHNS, CDR2 SASEGT. CDR3 amino acids: CASTHGAGGKDEQFF. The CDR3 DNA reads TGTGCCAGCACCCACGGAGCGGGAGGCAAGGATGAGCAGTTCTTC.

V gene TRBV5-4 combines with J gene TRBJ1-2; D is uncertain. The CDR3 loop spans 14 amino acids. CDR1 is SGHNT and CDR2 is YYREEE in the germline V gene (reference sequence). V was cut by 1 base and J by 8 bases, with 15 bases left in between. The CDR3 DNA sequence: TGTGCCAGCAGCTTGCTCCCGGCAAGTCAAGGCTACACCTTC. This gives the protein CASSLLPASQGYTF.

This clonotype was found a few times. V gene TRBV20-1 combines with J gene TRBJ1-1; possible D gene TRBD1, 5 bases. Trimming removed 1 base from V and 5 bases from J, with 14 bases in between. Germline CDR1 is DFQATT and CDR2 is SNEGSKA (reference sequence). The CDR3 spans 14 residues. The CDR3 sequence is CSARVGGARTEAFF. The CDR3 region has the DNA TGCAGTGCTAGAGTAGGCGGGGCGCGAACTGAAGCTTTCTTT.